One and the same sample provided the 19 T cell receptor beta chains below, sequenced in a study of T cell repertoires in cytomegalovirus infection. These TCRs are of unknown antigen specificity. From the reads, TCRdb called clonotypes with MiXCR, one entry per CDR3 protein. The table records roughly 150,000 distinct CDR3 sequences, about a fifth of them present only once. The sample in question was CD8+ T cells from cultured PBMCs, obtained from culture after CMV antigen stimulation. The receptors were sampled from a human donor in good health (CMV status not recorded). Some clones in this sample may be carry-over from other donors' samples.

V usage is TRBV6-5 and J usage is TRBJ1-6; 10 positions agree with TRBD1. The germline CDR1 and CDR2 sequences are MNHEY and SVGAGI. The CDR3 consists of 16 residues. V shed 6 bases, J shed 7 bases, and the junction held 9 bases outside the gene matches. The CDR3 region has the DNA TGTGCCAGCAGGGTCGCGGGACAGGGGCTCAATTCACCCCTCCACTTT. Translating it yields CASRVAGQGLNSPLHF.

This clonotype has just a few counts. This chain links TRBV27 with TRBJ1-1; D is uncertain. CDR1 and CDR2 (germline): MNHEY, SMNVEV (reference sequence). The ends were cut back, 3 bases at V and 1 base at J, with 6 bases in the middle. CDR3 length equals 13 residues. For the CDR3, the DNA is TGTGCCAGCAGTTTTAAGCCGAACACTGAAGCTTTCTTT. It translates to CASSFKPNTEAFF.

This clonotype was observed a few times. The chain is built from TRBV5-5 and TRBJ1-1, with 8 nucleotides matching TRBD1. Germline values: CDR1 SGHKS, CDR2 YYEKEE (reference sequence). There are 15 residues in the CDR3. Trimming removed 4 bases from V and 0 bases from J; junction bases left unmatched: 5. CDR3 sequence reads: CASSPRQGLNTEAFF. CDR3 DNA: TGTGCCAGCAGCCCGAGACAGGGGTTGAACACTGAAGCTTTCTTT.

The rearrangement joins TRBV7-2 to TRBJ2-1; D gene ambiguous. V lost 6 bases to trimming and J lost 10 bases, with 22 bases between them. This CDR3 is 15 amino acids long. Germline CDR1 is SGHTA and CDR2 is FQGNSA. Here the CDR3 DNA reads TGTGCCAGCAGTGATTATGTCGGGCGCGCCGGGGAGCAGTTCTTC. It translates to CASSDYVGRAGEQFF. The whole variable domain, filled in from reference TRBV7-2 and TRBJ2-1, reads GAGVSQSPSNKVTEKGKDVELRCDPISGHTALYWYRQSLGQGLEFLIYFQGNSAPDKSGLPSDRFSAERTGGSVSTLTIQRTQQEDSAVYLCASSDYVGRAGEQFFGPGTRLTVL.

This clonotype was observed a few times. The gene calls are TRBV7-8 and TRBJ2-2, with D possibly being TRBD2 (6 bases). The CDR3 consists of 16 residues. V was shortened by 4 bases and J by 5 bases, with 17 bases between the two germline ends. The germline V gene encodes CDR1 SGHVS and CDR2 FQNEAQ. Here the CDR3 reads CASSSFPGLLTGELFF. The DNA of the CDR3 is TGTGCCAGCAGCTCCTTCCCGGGACTCCTAACCGGGGAGCTGTTTTTT.

The chain carries TRBV7-6 and TRBJ2-7; D may be TRBD1 or TRBD2 (5 bases each). The germline V gene encodes CDR1 SGHVS and CDR2 FNYEAQ. V was shortened by 3 bases and J by 6 bases, with 18 bases between the two germline ends. The CDR3 length is 15 residues. CDR3 sequence reads: CASSLGPGQQGEQYF. The CDR3 DNA reads as TGTGCCAGCAGCTTGGGACCTGGACAACAAGGCGAGCAGTACTTC.

This clonotype was counted between two and nine times. The CDR3 reads CASSYVVRGRVEGYTF. The DNA of the CDR3 is TGTGCCAGCAGTTACGTCGTCCGAGGGAGAGTGGAAGGCTACACCTTC. The V call is TRBV6-2 or TRBV6-3, the J call TRBJ1-2; D uncertain. CDR1 is MNHEY and CDR2 is SVGEGT in the germline V gene. The CDR3 spans 16 residues. The germline V and J ends were trimmed by 2 bases and 8 bases, with 21 bases remaining between them.

This clonotype came up a few times. The genes are TRBV20-1 and TRBJ1-5, with D perhaps matching TRBD1 (5 bases). Trimming cost V 5 bases and J 0 bases, with 11 bases left between them. The CDR3 extends over 14 amino acids. The germline CDR1 and CDR2 sequences are DFQATT and SNEGSKA (reference sequence). CDR3 region: CSAGTVGSNQPQHF. The CDR3 coding sequence is TGCAGTGCTGGGACGGTGGGTAGCAATCAGCCCCAGCATTTT.

The rearrangement joins TRBV2 to TRBJ2-1; 7 bases are shared with TRBD1. The J segment lost 8 bases and the V segment lost 11 bases, leaving 12 bases of the junction unmatched. This CDR3 comprises 13 residues. Germline V gene lookup returns CDR1 SNHLY and CDR2 FYNNEI. This chain's CDR3 is CAVLRRTGDEQFF. CDR3 in DNA: TGTGCCGTTCTTAGGCGGACAGGAGATGAGCAGTTCTTC.

This chain's CDR3 is CASSDLAGLKAFF. The CDR3 nucleotides are TGTGCCAGCAGCGACCTAGCAGGACTGAAGGCTTTCTTT. This chain connects TRBV7-9 to TRBJ1-1; D gene uncertain. Germline V CDR1 and CDR2: SEHNR, FQNEAQ (reference sequence). V was clipped by 5 bases and J by 11 bases, with 18 bases between them. The CDR3 is made up of 13 amino acids.

A few counts support this clonotype. V and J are TRBV7-3 and TRBJ2-1; either TRBD1 or TRBD2 may fit D (5 bases each). Trimming took 1 base from V and 4 from J, leaving 11 bases between them. Germline-derived CDR1 and CDR2 are SGHTA and FQGTGA. The CDR3 has 15 amino acids. The CDR3 sequence: CASSLNGALYNEQFF. The CDR3 nucleotides are TGTGCCAGCAGCTTAAACGGGGCACTTTACAATGAGCAGTTCTTC.

This chain connects TRBV6-2 or TRBV6-3 to TRBJ2-1; D call uncertain. V was cut by 2 bases and J by 6 bases, with 11 bases left in between. The CDR3 totals 14 residues. CDR1 is MNHEY, CDR2 SVGEGT, per germline. This CDR3 reads CASSYGGLFNEQFF. CDR3 nucleotide sequence: TGTGCCAGCAGTTACGGTGGGCTTTTCAATGAGCAGTTCTTC.

In this sample, this clonotype turned up a few times. The genes are TRBV7-2 and TRBJ1-1; a possible D gene is TRBD1 (5 bases). This CDR3 has 14 residues. V lost 2 bases and J lost 3, with 10 bases in between. Germline V CDR1 and CDR2: SGHTA, FQGNSA. This chain's CDR3 is CASSLPWTYTEAFF. CDR3 sequence (DNA): TGTGCCAGCAGCTTACCCTGGACATACACTGAAGCTTTCTTT. The full variable domain, with the rest looked up from reference TRBV7-2 and TRBJ1-1, is GAGVSQSPSNKVTEKGKDVELRCDPISGHTALYWYRQSLGQGLEFLIYFQGNSAPDKSGLPSDRFSAERTGGSVSTLTIQRTQQEDSAVYLCASSLPWTYTEAFFGQGTRLTVV.

The chain links TRBV7-3 to TRBJ2-6; the D gene is possibly TRBD2 (6 bases). V was clipped by 6 bases and J by 9 bases, with 9 bases between them. Germline CDR1 and CDR2: SGHTA and FQGTGA. The CDR3 totals 12 residues. The chain's CDR3 is CASSLGSNVLTF. In DNA form, the CDR3 reads TGTGCCAGCAGTCTCGGGAGCAACGTCCTGACTTTC. The variable domain in full, completed from reference TRBV7-3 and TRBJ2-6, reads GAGVSQTPSNKVTEKGKYVELRCDPISGHTALYWYRQSLGQGPEFLIYFQGTGAADDSGLPNDRFFAVRPEGSVSTLKIQRTERGDSAVYLCASSLGSNVLTFGAGSRLTVL.

This clonotype was counted between two and nine times. This sequence joins TRBV9 and TRBJ1-3, with a possible D match to TRBD1 (6 bases). Germline CDR1 reads SGDLS; CDR2 reads YYNGEE. The CDR3 contains 16 residues. V dropped 3 bases and J dropped 0 bases, with 13 bases sitting between them. CDR3 bases: TGTGCCAGCAGCGATACCGACAGGATCTCTGGAAACACCATATATTTT. It is translated as CASSDTDRISGNTIYF.

This clonotype occurred a few times. The chain joins TRBV6-5 to TRBJ2-7; 7 nucleotides match TRBD1. Germline V gene sequence: CDR1 MNHEY, CDR2 SVGAGI. The CDR3 spans 16 residues. J was trimmed by 3 bases and V by 2 bases; bases with no gene match: 10. DNA for the CDR3: TGTGCCAGCAGTTACCGCCCACAGGGGAATGGCTACGAGCAGTACTTC. It encodes CASSYRPQGNGYEQYF.

This clonotype has only a few counts. This chain connects TRBV6-6 to TRBJ1-1; D gene uncertain. The length of the CDR3 is 12 residues. Germline V lookup: CDR1 MNHNY, CDR2 SVGAGI (reference sequence). Trimming stripped 0 bases from V and 8 bases from J, with 7 bases between. The CDR3, as DNA: TGTGCCAGCAGTTACTCGGCCGGAGAAGCTTTCTTT. Translation gives CASSYSAGEAFF.

V usage is TRBV7-9 and J usage is TRBJ1-5, with D perhaps matching TRBD1 (5 bases). The germline V gene has CDR1 SEHNR and CDR2 FQNEAQ (reference sequence). Trimming stripped 5 bases from V and 5 bases from J, with 10 bases between. CDR3 size: 13 residues. The DNA of the CDR3 is TGTGCCAGCAGCCGACAGAGTGATCAGCCCCAGCATTTT. It yields the protein CASSRQSDQPQHF.

This clonotype was counted only a few times. V is TRBV6-6 and J is TRBJ2-5, with 8 bases matching TRBD1. The CDR3 contains 14 residues. J gave up 4 bases and V 7 bases, and 8 bases lay outside the gene matches. In germline, CDR1 is MNHNY, CDR2 SVGAGI (reference sequence). CDR3 sequence (DNA): TGTGCCAGCACCAAGGGACAGGCCCTAGAGACCCAGTACTTC. Its protein is CASTKGQALETQYF.